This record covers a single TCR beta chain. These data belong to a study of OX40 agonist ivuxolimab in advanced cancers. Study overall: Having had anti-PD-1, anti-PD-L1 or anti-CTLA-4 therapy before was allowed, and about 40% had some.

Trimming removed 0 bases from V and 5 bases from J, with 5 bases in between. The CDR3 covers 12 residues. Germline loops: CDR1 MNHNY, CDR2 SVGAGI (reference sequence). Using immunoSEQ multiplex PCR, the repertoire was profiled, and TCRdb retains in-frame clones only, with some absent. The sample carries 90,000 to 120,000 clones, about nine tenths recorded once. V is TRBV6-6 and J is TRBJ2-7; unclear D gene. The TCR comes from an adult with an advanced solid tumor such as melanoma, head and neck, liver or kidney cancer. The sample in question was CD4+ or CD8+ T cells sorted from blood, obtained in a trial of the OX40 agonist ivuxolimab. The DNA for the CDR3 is TGTGCCAGCAGTTACTCGGTCAACGAGCAGTACTTC. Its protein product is CASSYSVNEQYF.